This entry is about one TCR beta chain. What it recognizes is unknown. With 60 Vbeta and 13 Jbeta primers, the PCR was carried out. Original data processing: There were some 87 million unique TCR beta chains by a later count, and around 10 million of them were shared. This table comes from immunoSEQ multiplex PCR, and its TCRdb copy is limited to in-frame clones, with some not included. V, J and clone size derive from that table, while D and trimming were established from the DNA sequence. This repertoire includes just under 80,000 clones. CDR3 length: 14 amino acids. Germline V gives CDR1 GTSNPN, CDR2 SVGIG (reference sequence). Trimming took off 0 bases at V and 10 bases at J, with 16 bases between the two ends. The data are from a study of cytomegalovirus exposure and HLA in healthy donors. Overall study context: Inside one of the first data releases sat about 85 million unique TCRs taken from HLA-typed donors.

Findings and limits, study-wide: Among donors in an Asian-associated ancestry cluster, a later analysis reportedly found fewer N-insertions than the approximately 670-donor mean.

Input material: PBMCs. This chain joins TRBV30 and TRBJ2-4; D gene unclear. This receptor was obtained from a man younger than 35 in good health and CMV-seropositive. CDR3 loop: CAWSVRPGPRIQYF. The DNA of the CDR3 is TGTGCCTGGAGTGTACGTCCCGGCCCGCGGATTCAGTACTTC. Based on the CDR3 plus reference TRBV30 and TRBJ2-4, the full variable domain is SQTIHQWPATLVQPVGSPLSLECTVEGTSNPNLYWYRQAAGRGLQLLFYSVGIGQISSEVPQNLSASRPQDRQFILSSKKLLLSDSGFYLCAWSVRPGPRIQYFGAGTRLSVL.